These 8 T cell receptor beta chains were sequenced from one sample in a study of CD8 T cells in ankylosing spondylitis. Overall study findings and caveats: Blood of patients with ankylosing spondylitis appeared to be characterized by a TCR beta motif of eight highly homologous variants.

In TCRdb, the 5' RACE reads were re-called with MiXCR into one record per CDR3 protein. Here the sample spans some 450,000 distinct CDR3 sequences, 17% being singletons. These receptors lack a known antigen. The sequencing input was blood, either unsorted or a sorted T cell fraction (not recorded which). These TCRs come from a male donor with ankylosing spondylitis.

Only a few counts were recorded for this clonotype. The CDR3 bases are TGTGCCAGCAGTTTAGCGCAGGGGACAGGGCAGTACTTC. It translates to CASSLAQGTGQYF. This chain connects TRBV12-3 or TRBV12-4 to TRBJ2-7, with 8 bases that match TRBD1. Trimming cost V 0 bases and J 9 bases; bases outside gene matches: 4. The CDR3 is 13 residues long.

This clonotype was found a few times. This rearrangement joins TRBV6-5 to TRBJ1-1; 9 nucleotides match TRBD1. Trimming at V came to 4 bases and at J to 2 bases, leaving 5 bases not matched to a gene. Germline CDR1 reads MNHEY; CDR2 reads SVGAGI. This CDR3 is 15 amino acids long. CDR3 region: CASSSPGQGNTEAFF. The CDR3, as DNA: TGTGCCAGCAGTTCCCCGGGACAGGGTAACACTGAAGCTTTCTTT.

This clonotype was recorded many times. The chain links TRBV29-1 to TRBJ1-1; TRBD1 matches at 7 bases. The junction had 10 bases not matched to a gene; V was cut back by 6 bases and J by 0 bases. CDR1 is SQVTM and CDR2 is ANQGSEA in the germline V gene. This CDR3 contains 15 residues. Here the CDR3 reads CSVKDRPNMNTEAFF. The CDR3, as DNA: TGCAGCGTCAAGGACAGGCCCAACATGAACACTGAAGCTTTCTTT.

The chain recombines TRBV20-1 with TRBJ2-1, with a weak D call TRBD2 (7 bases). The CDR3 contains 15 residues. Trimming removed 0 bases at V and 7 bases at J, with 16 bases between. Germline V CDR1 and CDR2: DFQATT, SNEGSKA (reference sequence). Here the CDR3 DNA reads TGCAGTGCTAGAGATCCGGCAGGGAGGGGGAATGAGCAGTTCTTC. Translated, it gives CSARDPAGRGNEQFF.

This clonotype was picked up a small number of times. V is TRBV28 and J is TRBJ1-5, with a tentative D call TRBD1 (5 bases). Deletions cut 6 bases from V and 1 base from J, with 16 bases between. There are 16 residues in the CDR3. The germline CDR1 and CDR2 sequences are MDHEN and SYDVKM. The CDR3 nucleotides read TGTGCCAGCAGGTTACCCCCGGGGGGGAGCAATCAGCCCCAGCATTTT. Translation gives CASRLPPGGSNQPQHF.

V gene TRBV5-1 combines with J gene TRBJ1-1; no reliable D call. Trimming left V 4 bases short and J 9 bases short, with 19 bases between. Germline values: CDR1 SGHRS, CDR2 YFSETQ. The CDR3 spans 14 residues. The CDR3 loop reads CASSPRGSQVKAFF. The CDR3 nucleotides are TGCGCCAGCAGCCCCCGGGGATCCCAAGTCAAAGCTTTCTTT.

This clonotype has more than one count but fewer than ten. The chain is built from TRBV20-1 and TRBJ1-1; no reliable D call. The germline CDR1 and CDR2 sequences are DFQATT and SNEGSKA (reference sequence). V was cut by 3 bases and J by 5 bases, with 19 bases left in between. CDR3 length: 15 residues. CDR3 bases: TGCAGTGCTAGTATTCCCGGGTCCCCTAGGACTGAAGCTTTCTTT. It codes for CSASIPGSPRTEAFF.

The V gene is TRBV7-2, the J gene TRBJ1-3; a weak D match, TRBD1 (6 bases). Germline assignment: CDR1 SGHTA and CDR2 FQGNSA. The CDR3 totals 14 residues. V lost 5 bases and J lost 2, with 10 bases in between. For the CDR3, the DNA is TGTGCCAGCAGCCCCAGGGGACCTGGAAACACCATATATTTT. As protein: CASSPRGPGNTIYF.